This T cell receptor beta chain was retrieved from a study of blood T cell repertoires in COVID-19. The overall study: Samples representing acute and convalescent COVID-19 were sourced from the United States, Italy and Spain. T cells, B-cell-depleted T cells, or PBMCs provided the cDNA or gDNA that served as material.

In the source study's methods: Reference gene primer amplification gave estimated nucleated cell counts. The protocol was immunoSEQ multiplex PCR, while the TCRdb copy is restricted to in-frame clones and leaves out a portion. The D gene and trimming were derived from the DNA, and the V and J assignments and clone size from that table. The sample has 65,000 to 70,000 clones, roughly 87% seen once. Material: peripheral blood. The TCR sequence derives from a woman aged 80 or over with acute or convalescent COVID-19.

The CDR3 DNA reads as TGTGCCAGCAGTGAGGGGGCTAGCGGGGGTCAAGAGACCCAGTACTTC. This encodes CASSEGASGGQETQYF. The gene calls are TRBV6-1 and TRBJ2-5; 10 bases match TRBD2. CDR1 is MNHNS and CDR2 is SASEGT in the germline V gene. The CDR3 has 16 residues. Trimming took 3 bases from V and 2 from J; bases not matched to a gene: 6.